This record covers a single T cell receptor beta chain. It has no known antigen specificity. No per-base quality is available; no much larger clone lies one base away. This entry comes from a study of cytomegalovirus exposure and HLA in healthy donors (dated by TCRdb to about 2017). Some background on the complete study: According to an earlier analysis of around 600 of the donors, 150 million to 200 million T cells yielded 120 million or so unique TCR beta sequences and 276 Gb of sequence data. An early release covering about 600 HLA-typed donors comprised around 300 gigabases of sequencing data and 65 million to 100 million unique TCR sequences. The genetic ancestry cluster associated with self-reported Caucasian donors included around 76% of the roughly 410 genotyped donors. The study was designed to test whether signatures of past pathogen exposure could be identified by cataloging public T cell receptors. Using immunosequencing, the study profiled T cell repertoires from around 670 subjects and related those repertoires to cytomegalovirus serostatus. A separate validation cohort of 100 to 150 different subjects was used in addition to the approximately 610-subject first cohort. The study combined high-throughput TCR immunosequencing, statistical association of individual TCRs with disease status, and machine learning to predict cytomegalovirus infection status. A later analysis re-analyzed previously published TCR beta repertoires from roughly 690 donors and added high-resolution HLA genotyping to study TCR occurrence patterns. The later analysis used no new phenotypic data to find candidate immune exposures, relying instead on TCR beta sequences and their occurrence across donors. An earlier analysis of around 580 of the donors used high-throughput TCR beta sequencing to judge whether each TCR beta V gene segment behaved as functional or pseudogenic. Alongside the repertoire data, information on donor age, sex, ethnicity and CMV serostatus was compiled. In a later genetic analysis, genome-wide SNP genotypes for about 65% of the 666 donors were used, and that subset was treated as a discovery cohort. All discovery cohort repertoires had been generated using a single sequencing platform. Both class I and class II loci were covered by HLA typing, at four-digit resolution. The number of donors typed differed by locus, with roughly 629-640 for A, B, C, DRB1 and DQB1, 522 for DQA1, some 570 for DPA1, and some 440 for DPB1. Roughly 5 DR-DQ haplotypes were handled as single units for association and clustering because linkage in the cohort was strong. Among about 410 genotyped donors of the cohort, an average of around 250,000 unique TCR beta nucleotide sequences was sequenced per donor, of which about 19% were non-productive. Findings and caveats that apply to the study as a whole: The classifier was reported to diagnose cytomegalovirus status with high specificity and sensitivity in both the original and validation cohorts. Across donors, most TCR sequences were observed very rarely, whereas some public TCRs were present in many individuals. In a later analysis, HLA-associated TCR beta chains showed more clonal expansion and lower generation probabilities than non-associated chains that were equally common. A later genetic analysis reported fewer N-insertions in productive TCRs among donors in an Asian-associated ancestry cluster than the roughly 690-donor mean. Roughly uniform sequencing depth across donors was assumed in presence/absence analyses, although this assumption may not hold. HLA typing was unavailable for some donors at each locus, so association tests used only the typed subset. Because counts were too low, seventeen rarely observed V segments, including chromosome 9 orphons, were left out of the earlier analysis of a few hundred of the donors. A cluster of highly shared sequence variants was judged likely to be a technical artifact of the sequencing pipeline. In a later analysis, about 17,000 TCR beta sequences were associated with specific HLA alleles at a false discovery rate of 0.05. V-gene and J-gene trimming of TCR beta chains was associated with a missense DCLRE1C variant in a later genetic analysis, and the association was replicated in an independent cohort. Because the 87-base-pair reads could not distinguish some IMGT-functional V segments, including TRBV6-2 and TRBV6-3, those segments were excluded. When HLA alleles, especially DR and DQ, strongly co-occurred, attributing TCR associations to individual alleles was difficult. In a later analysis, several top co-occurrence clusters were reported to appear linked to parvovirus B19, influenza, CMV and Epstein-Barr virus. Correlated functional status among segregating V segments might reflect linkage disequilibrium, but an unknown experimental factor could not be ruled out. The cohort was sequenced for TCR beta chains only, and without alpha or paired-chain data the features that could be detected were limited. According to a later analysis, most CMV-associated TCR beta chains appeared to be HLA-restricted, and the HLA associations seemed to be driven largely by CMV exposure. A further reported finding was that TCR beta sequences accurately predicted the HLA-A and HLA-B alleles for most subjects in the first cohort. A few of the identified cytomegalovirus-associated TCR beta chains were confirmed in vitro to be specific for cytomegalovirus antigens. CMV serostatus was the only immune exposure information available for the cohort. In an earlier analysis of approximately 590 of the donors, most TCR beta V segments appeared in productive rearrangements about 90% or about 30% of the time, broadly matching IMGT annotations. In a later analysis, the rate of TCR association differed among HLA loci, with DRB1 alleles having the most associated TCRs and HLA-C alleles having the fewest. The authors suggested that the approach could potentially be extended to other disease states and immunological phenotypes. In the study, around 160 TCR beta chains were listed as associated with cytomegalovirus.

Sequences SGHVS (CDR1) and FNYEAQ (CDR2) are obtained from the germline V gene. The CDR3, from cysteine to phenylalanine, totals 14 residues. Solely the CDR3 DNA is kept, with 42 bases framed from the first base. Unmatched junction bases come to 5, with V trimmed by 5 bases and J by 4 bases. Library prep was done by the immunoSEQ multiplex PCR assay. The multiplex PCR relied on a mix of 60 forward primers for TCR Vbeta segments and 13 reverse primers for TCR Jbeta segments. The CDR3 region of rearranged TCR beta genes was amplified from genomic DNA with a multiplex PCR assay. The amplified TCR beta libraries were sequenced on the Illumina HiSeq System as 87-base-pair reads. The authors' pipeline ran thus. A later analysis tallied tens of millions of unique TCR beta chains across the 700 or so repertoires, and roughly 11 million of those chains were shared by two or more donors. Raw reads were error-corrected and collapsed into unique sequences by a nearest-neighbor algorithm in which closely related sequences were merged to remove PCR and sequencing errors. CDR3 sequences were aligned to IMGT reference sequences to assign V, D and J gene segments. Each retained sequence needed at least a six-nucleotide match to both a V gene segment and a J gene segment. Rearrangements were called productive when the CDR3 lacked stop codons and stayed in frame with V and J; all others were non-productive. CDR3 was defined according to IMGT convention as the region running from the second conserved V-encoded cysteine to the conserved J-encoded phenylalanine. The earlier analysis of roughly 590 of the donors excluded sequences that lacked an unambiguous match to a single V gene segment. In an earlier analysis of 450 to 700 of the donors, V segments were called functional above 56.7% productive rearrangements and were called segregating when the between-donor standard deviation exceeded 5%. A statistical classification framework was built to diagnose cytomegalovirus status from the catalog of TCR beta chain sequences. In a later analysis, TCR nucleotide sequences were compared against IMGT/GENE-DB human TR gene sequences so that V and J genes could be assigned. A later analysis assigned CDR3 sequences and most-parsimonious VDJ recombination scenarios with the TCRdist pipeline. A later analysis defined each TCR beta chain by its CDR3 amino acid sequence plus V-gene family, and excluded reads lacking a unique V-gene family. In a later analysis, approximately 640 highly shared, low-generation-probability nucleotide sequences were removed to address suspected cross-contamination and a sequencing artifact. In a later analysis, a clonal expansion index was calculated for each public chain from normalized within-repertoire ranks of inferred template counts. In a later analysis, generation probabilities were computed using a VDJ recombination model fitted to out-of-frame rearrangements, and the results were checked against IGoR. In a later analysis, TCR-TCR, TCR-HLA and TCR-CMV co-occurrence was scored with hypergeometric tests, and a repertoire-size bias correction was applied to TCR pairs. In a later analysis, false discovery rates were estimated by permuting HLA or CMV assignments 20 times. In a later analysis, co-occurring TCRs were grouped with DBSCAN, and TCRdist sequence similarity was added when clustering was performed within HLA-allele-positive subsets. Co-occurrence clustering excluded repertoires with fewer than 30,000 or more than 120,000 public chains, plus five with anomalous nucleotide sharing. The table was pulled from immuneACCESS by TCRdb, which kept in-frame rearrangements only. Such tables lose some clones; where checked, under half of the loss comes from unresolved V genes, and the rest has no known cause. V, J and clone size derive from that table, while D and trimming were established from the DNA sequence. The sample has about 160,000 clones on record, 85% of them singletons. About 2% of the sample comes from the top ten.

The cohort comprised around 690 healthy bone marrow donors. All cohort members were sampled while nominally healthy, although unrecorded immune exposures were likely present. The donor was CMV seropositive and belonged to the group of a few hundred seropositive cohort members. A peripheral blood sample was collected from each donor, and TCR beta sequencing was performed on peripheral blood mononuclear cells. Genomic DNA was extracted from the blood cell samples with the Qiagen DNeasy Blood Extraction Kit. Sequencing was done on a sample of PBMCs. The receptor was derived from a man between 18 and 29 years old in good health and CMV-seropositive. The rearranged segments are TRBV7-6 and TRBJ2-7; TRBD1 fits 10 bases in the junction. The sequenced DNA: TGTGCCAGCAGCAGTGGGACAGGGGAGTACGAGCAGTACTTC. It translates as CASSSGTGEYEQYF.